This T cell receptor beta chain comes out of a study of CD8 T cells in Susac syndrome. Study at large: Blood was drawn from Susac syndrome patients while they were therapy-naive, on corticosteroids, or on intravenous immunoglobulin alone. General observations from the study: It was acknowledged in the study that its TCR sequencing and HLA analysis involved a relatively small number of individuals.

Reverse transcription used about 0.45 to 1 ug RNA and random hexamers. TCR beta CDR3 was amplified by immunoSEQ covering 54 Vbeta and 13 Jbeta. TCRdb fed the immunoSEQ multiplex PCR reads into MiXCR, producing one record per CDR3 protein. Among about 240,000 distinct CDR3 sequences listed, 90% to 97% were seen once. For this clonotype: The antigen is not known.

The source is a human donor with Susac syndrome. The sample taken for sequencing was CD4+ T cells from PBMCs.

This CDR3 is CASSQDTGELFF. Written as DNA, the CDR3 is TGTGCCAGCAGCCAAGACACCGGGGAGCTGTTTTTT. The chain is built from TRBV3-1 and TRBJ2-2; unclear D gene. The V end lost 0 bases, the J end lost 4 bases, and 0 bases lay between the germline ends. Germline V gene lookup returns CDR1 LGHDT and CDR2 YNNKEL (reference sequence). The CDR3 contains 12 residues.